This T cell receptor beta chain was documented in a study of blood T cell repertoires in COVID-19. Overall study context: Sites across the United States, Italy and Spain contributed samples from acute and convalescent COVID-19.

In the original analysis: By means of reference gene primer amplification, nucleated cell counts were estimated. The method was immunoSEQ multiplex PCR; TCRdb's version includes in-frame clones alone and lacks a portion of them. That table gives V, J and clone size, and the DNA gave D and trimming. The table lists tens of thousands of clones, roughly 90% of them singletons. The clonotype was recovered from a man aged 60-69 years with COVID-19, enrolled during active disease. Material for sequencing was peripheral blood.

Here the CDR3 DNA reads TGTGCCAGCAGCCAAGTTTTCGAGGCTGAAGCTTTCTTT. Its translation: CASSQVFEAEAFF. J is TRBJ1-1 and V is TRBV3-1 (or the pseudogene TRBV3-2); D call uncertain. With 1 base removed from V and 6 bases from J, the gap between germline ends came to 9 bases. Germline assignment: CDR1 LGHDT and CDR2 YNNKEL (reference sequence). The CDR3 is 13 amino acids.